Below are 22 T cell receptor beta chains sequenced from a single sample in a study of T cell responses to AZD1222 COVID-19 vaccine. The protocol was immunoSEQ multiplex PCR, while the TCRdb copy is restricted to in-frame clones and leaves out a portion. The sample contains fewer than 150,000 clones, roughly 84% of which appear only once. Source: peripheral blood, taken on day 0 of AZD1222 vaccination. These receptors were obtained from an adult in good health.

To note about this clone: Germline and junction disagree at one end, which may indicate a read error. The chain couples TRBV18 to TRBJ2-5, with D tentatively TRBD1 (5 bases). Germline-derived CDR1 and CDR2 are KGHSH and LQKENI. This CDR3 has 13 amino acids. The CDR3 DNA follows: TGTGCCAGCTCACTCGGGTTGGGGCGCGGTTTGAACTTC. It encodes CASSLGLGRGLNF.

This clone was counted a single time. This sequence joins TRBV4-2 and TRBJ2-1, with D tentatively TRBD2 (7 bases). The CDR3 contains 16 residues. Trimming cost V 0 bases and J 4 bases, with 13 bases left between them. In germline, CDR1 is LGHNA, CDR2 YNFKEQ. The CDR3 coding sequence is TGTGCCAGCAGCCAAGATAGGGGAGGGGGGTACAATGAGCAGTTCTTC. As protein: CASSQDRGGGYNEQFF.

The chain couples TRBV10-3 to TRBJ1-2; 7 nucleotides match TRBD1. The CDR3 extends over 15 amino acids. After removal of 5 bases from V and 2 bases from J, the junction contained 8 bases not matched to a gene. Germline CDR1 and CDR2: ENHRY and SYGVKD. CDR3 bases: TGTGCCATCAGTAGAGCCTCGACAGGGAACTATGGCTACACCTTC. It is translated as CAISRASTGNYGYTF.

The J gene is TRBJ2-1, the V gene TRBV2; 9 bases agree with TRBD1. Germline V gene data show CDR1 as SNHLY and CDR2 as FYNNEI. With V trimmed by 1 base and J by 6 bases, 4 bases remained unmatched. This CDR3 is built from 15 residues. In DNA form, the CDR3 reads TGTGCCAGCAGTGAAGGGGGACAGGGAACCAATGAGCAGTTCTTC. Its translation is CASSEGGQGTNEQFF.

Written as DNA, the CDR3 is TGTGCCACCAGTGAGAAAGGGCACGAGCAGTACTTC. The encoded protein is CATSEKGHEQYF. This rearrangement joins TRBV24-1 to TRBJ2-7; D gene unclear. Trimming cost V 4 bases and J 5 bases, with 8 bases left between them. The CDR3 is 12 amino acids. The V gene's germline CDR1 is KGHDR and CDR2 SFDVKD.

The V and J genes are TRBV27 and TRBJ1-6; D is unclear. Trimming shortened V by 2 bases and J by 10 bases, and 15 bases separated the two germline ends. This CDR3 is 15 amino acids long. Germline V gene lookup returns CDR1 MNHEY and CDR2 SMNVEV (reference sequence). The CDR3 sequence is CASSLRPGQESPLHF. The CDR3, as DNA: TGTGCCAGCAGTTTACGCCCGGGCCAGGAATCACCCCTCCACTTT.

The J gene is TRBJ2-2, the V gene TRBV12-1. TRBV12-1 is a pseudogene. CDR3 size: 14 residues. In DNA form, the CDR3 reads TGTGCCAGCGACCAGTGCGCGAACACCGGGGAGCTGTTTTTT. It translates to CASDQCANTGELFF.

The chain combines TRBV2 with TRBJ2-7; no reliable D call. The CDR3 has 14 residues. Trimming stripped 7 bases from V and 2 bases from J, with 15 bases between. Looked up from germline, CDR1 is SNHLY and CDR2 is FYNNEI. CDR3 nucleotides: TGTGCCAGCATGGCGGCCGCTTTCACCTACGAGCAGTACTTC. This codes for CASMAAAFTYEQYF.

J is TRBJ1-1 and V is TRBV29-1; D is unclear. This CDR3 is 14 amino acids long. The V and J ends lost 5 bases and 0 bases respectively, with 13 bases between them. Germline V CDR1 and CDR2: SQVTM, ANQGSEA. CDR3 loop: CSVKLVGMNTEAFF. Here the CDR3 DNA reads TGCAGCGTTAAATTGGTGGGGATGAACACTGAAGCTTTCTTT.

This sequence joins TRBV19 and TRBJ2-5; 7 bases are a match to TRBD2. With V trimmed by 9 bases and J by 1 base, 8 bases remained unmatched. Germline V lookup: CDR1 LNHDA, CDR2 SQIVND (reference sequence). The CDR3 has 14 amino acids. CDR3 DNA sequence: TGTGCCAGCTCACCCGGGACTACCCAAGAGACCCAGTACTTC. Translated: CASSPGTTQETQYF.

The chain combines TRBV27 with TRBJ2-3, with 10 bases matching TRBD2. Germline CDR1 MNHEY, CDR2 SMNVEV (reference sequence). The CDR3 contains 16 residues. The V gene end was trimmed by 6 bases and the J gene end by 0 bases; junction bases not matched to a gene: 6. The CDR3 nucleotides read TGTGCCAGCAGGGTAGCGGGGGGCTGGAGCACAGATACGCAGTATTTT. Its translation is CASRVAGGWSTDTQYF.

The V gene is TRBV6-5, the J gene TRBJ1-5, with D possibly TRBD1 on 5 matching bases. This CDR3 has 13 residues. Germline CDR1 reads MNHEY; CDR2 reads SVGAGI. The V gene lost 6 bases and the J gene lost 7 bases, with 13 bases spanning the gap. CDR3 nucleotides: TGTGCCAGCAGCCCCGACAGATTACAGCCCCAGCATTTT. This codes for CASSPDRLQPQHF.

V gene TRBV5-1 combines with J gene TRBJ2-5, with TRBD2 matching 11 bases. The V gene's germline CDR1 is SGHRS and CDR2 YFSETQ. The V gene end was trimmed by 9 bases and the J gene end by 0 bases; junction bases not matched to a gene: 7. This CDR3 is built from 15 residues. CDR3 sequence reads: CATSSGGAYQETQYF. Here the CDR3 DNA reads TGCGCCACCAGTAGCGGGGGGGCCTACCAAGAGACCCAGTACTTC.

This chain connects TRBV5-1 to TRBJ1-1; D is unclear. CDR1 and CDR2 from the germline V gene are SGHRS and YFSETQ. Trimming took off 1 base at V and 4 bases at J, with 14 bases between the two ends. The CDR3 loop spans 15 amino acids. As DNA, the CDR3 is TGCGCCAGCAGCTTGTACAATGGGAGGACCACTGAAGCTTTCTTT. It translates to CASSLYNGRTTEAFF.

V gene TRBV18 combines with J gene TRBJ1-5; possibly TRBD1 for D (5 bases). The CDR3 is 13 residues long. Trimming pared 3 bases from V and 6 bases from J, leaving 9 bases between. The germline gives CDR1 KGHSH, CDR2 LQKENI. CDR3 DNA sequence: TGTGCCAGCTCACCGGGGCGCGGTCAGCCCCAGCATTTT. It encodes CASSPGRGQPQHF.

This chain connects TRBV7-2 to TRBJ1-3, with no clear D. The germline V and J ends were trimmed by 6 bases and 3 bases, with 6 bases remaining between them. Germline V gene sequence: CDR1 SGHTA, CDR2 FQGNSA. The CDR3 length is 12 residues. The CDR3, as DNA: TGTGCCAGCAGTAGTCTTGGAAACACCATATATTTT. Residues: CASSSLGNTIYF.

The chain employs TRBV7-8 and TRBJ2-7; the D is unclear. The germline V gene has CDR1 SGHVS and CDR2 FQNEAQ. The CDR3 extends over 12 amino acids. Deletions cut 10 bases from V and 2 bases from J, with 12 bases between. The CDR3 sequence is CATGIRTYEQYF. The DNA for the CDR3 is TGTGCCACCGGAATCCGGACCTACGAGCAGTACTTC.

The chain uses TRBV19 and TRBJ1-6; D remains ambiguous. Trimming left V 3 bases short and J 7 bases short, with 13 bases between. CDR1 and CDR2 from the germline V gene are LNHDA and SQIVND (reference sequence). The CDR3 has 15 residues. The CDR3: CASSIAVAANSPLHF. The CDR3 nucleotides read TGTGCCAGTAGTATTGCGGTGGCAGCGAATTCACCCCTCCACTTT.

In this sample, this clone turned up once. This rearrangement joins TRBV29-1 to TRBJ1-3, with D unresolved. The CDR3 contains 14 residues. Germline V gene data show CDR1 as SQVTM and CDR2 as ANQGSEA. Trimming stripped 4 bases from V and 7 bases from J, with 17 bases between. CDR3 sequence (DNA): TGCAGCGTTGGGGTCGGGGTCAACGGGAACACCATATATTTT. Amino acid sequence: CSVGVGVNGNTIYF.

This sequence joins TRBV18 and TRBJ2-7, with a possible D match to TRBD2 (5 bases). Trimming cost V 2 bases and J 4 bases, with 9 bases left between them. The germline gives CDR1 KGHSH, CDR2 LQKENI. This CDR3 comprises 13 residues. CDR3 in amino acids: CASSPDPGYEQYF. In DNA, the CDR3 is TGTGCCAGCTCACCAGATCCGGGATACGAGCAGTACTTC.

The chain is built from TRBV24-1 and TRBJ2-1; the D is unclear. V lost 1 base and J lost 9, with 3 bases in between. Germline V CDR1 and CDR2: KGHDR, SFDVKD. This CDR3 is 11 amino acids long. CDR3 nucleotide sequence: TGTGCCACCAGTGATTTCTCTGAGCAGTTCTTC. Its translation: CATSDFSEQFF.

The J gene is TRBJ1-4, the V gene TRBV27, with D perhaps TRBD1 (5 bases). The length of the CDR3 is 12 residues. Trimming pared 8 bases from V and 5 bases from J, leaving 9 bases between. Germline CDR1 MNHEY, CDR2 SMNVEV (reference sequence). In DNA, the CDR3 is TGTGCCAGCGTTGGGGGAAATGAAAAACTGTTTTTT. This sequence encodes CASVGGNEKLFF.